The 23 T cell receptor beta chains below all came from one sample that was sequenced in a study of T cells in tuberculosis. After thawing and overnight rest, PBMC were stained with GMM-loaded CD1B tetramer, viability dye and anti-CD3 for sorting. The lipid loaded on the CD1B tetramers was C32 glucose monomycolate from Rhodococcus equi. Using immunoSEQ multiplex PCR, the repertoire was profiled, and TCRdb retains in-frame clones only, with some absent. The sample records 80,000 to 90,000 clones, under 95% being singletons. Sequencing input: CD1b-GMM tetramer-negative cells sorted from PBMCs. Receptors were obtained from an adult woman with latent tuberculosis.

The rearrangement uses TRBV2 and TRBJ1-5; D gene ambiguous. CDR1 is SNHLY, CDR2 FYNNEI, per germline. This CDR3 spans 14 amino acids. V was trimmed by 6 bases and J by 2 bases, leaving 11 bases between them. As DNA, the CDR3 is TGTGCCAGCAGCCCCGCGGGAGGCAATCAGCCCCAGCATTTT. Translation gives CASSPAGGNQPQHF. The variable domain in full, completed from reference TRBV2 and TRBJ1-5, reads EPEVTQTPSHQVTQMGQEVILRCVPISNHLYFYWYRQILGQKVEFLVSFYNNEISEKSEIFDDQFSVERPDGSNFTLKIRSTKLEDSAMYFCASSPAGGNQPQHFGDGTRLSIL.

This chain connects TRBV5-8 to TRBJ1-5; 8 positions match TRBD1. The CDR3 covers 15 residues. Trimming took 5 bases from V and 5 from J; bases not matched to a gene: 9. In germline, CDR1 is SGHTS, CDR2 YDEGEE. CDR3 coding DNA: TGTGCCAGCAGTGACGGACAGGGAACCCATCAGCCCCAGCATTTT. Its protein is CASSDGQGTHQPQHF.

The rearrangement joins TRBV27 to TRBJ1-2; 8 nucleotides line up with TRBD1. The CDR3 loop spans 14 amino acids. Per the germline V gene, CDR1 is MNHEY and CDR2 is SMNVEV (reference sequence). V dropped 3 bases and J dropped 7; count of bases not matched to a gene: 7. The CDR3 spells CASSLGQGASGYTF. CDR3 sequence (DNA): TGTGCCAGCAGTTTGGGGCAGGGGGCTAGTGGCTACACCTTC.

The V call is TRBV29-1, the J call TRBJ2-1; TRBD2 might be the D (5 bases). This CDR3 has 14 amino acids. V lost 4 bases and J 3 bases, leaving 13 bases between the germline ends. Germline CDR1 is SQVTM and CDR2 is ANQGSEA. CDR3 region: CSVGRGLYYNEQFF. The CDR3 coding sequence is TGCAGCGTTGGTAGAGGGCTATACTACAATGAGCAGTTCTTC.

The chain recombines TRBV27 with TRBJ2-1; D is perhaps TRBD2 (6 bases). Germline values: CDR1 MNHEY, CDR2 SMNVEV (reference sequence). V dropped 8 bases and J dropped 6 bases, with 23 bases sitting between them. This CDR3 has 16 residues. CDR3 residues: CASQFQGLAVVNEQFF. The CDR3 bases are TGTGCCAGCCAGTTCCAGGGACTGGCAGTTGTCAATGAGCAGTTCTTC.

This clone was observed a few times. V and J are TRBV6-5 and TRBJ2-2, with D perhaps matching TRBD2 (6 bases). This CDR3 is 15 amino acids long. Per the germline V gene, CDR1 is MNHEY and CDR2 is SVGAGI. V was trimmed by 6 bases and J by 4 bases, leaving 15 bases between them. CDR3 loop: CASREGTTLTGELFF. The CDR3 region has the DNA TGTGCCAGCAGGGAGGGGACCACCCTCACCGGGGAGCTGTTTTTT.

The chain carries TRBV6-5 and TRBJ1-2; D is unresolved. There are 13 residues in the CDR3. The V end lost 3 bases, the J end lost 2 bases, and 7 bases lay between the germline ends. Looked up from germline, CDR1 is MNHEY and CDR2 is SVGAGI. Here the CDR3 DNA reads TGTGCCAGCAGTTATAAACAAAACTATGGCTACACCTTC. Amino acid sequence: CASSYKQNYGYTF.

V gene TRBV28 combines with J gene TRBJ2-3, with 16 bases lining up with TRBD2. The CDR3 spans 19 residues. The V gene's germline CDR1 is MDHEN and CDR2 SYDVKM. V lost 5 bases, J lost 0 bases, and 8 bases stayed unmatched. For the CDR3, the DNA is TGTGCCAGCAGTCCGCCGGGACTAGCGGGGGGGCAGAGCACAGATACGCAGTATTTT. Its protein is CASSPPGLAGGQSTDTQYF.

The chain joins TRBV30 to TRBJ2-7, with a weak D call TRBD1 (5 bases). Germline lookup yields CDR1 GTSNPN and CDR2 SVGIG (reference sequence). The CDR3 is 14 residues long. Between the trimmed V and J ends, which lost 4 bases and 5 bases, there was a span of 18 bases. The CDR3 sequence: CAWTRWVRADEQYF. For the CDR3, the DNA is TGTGCCTGGACCAGGTGGGTCAGGGCGGACGAGCAGTACTTC.

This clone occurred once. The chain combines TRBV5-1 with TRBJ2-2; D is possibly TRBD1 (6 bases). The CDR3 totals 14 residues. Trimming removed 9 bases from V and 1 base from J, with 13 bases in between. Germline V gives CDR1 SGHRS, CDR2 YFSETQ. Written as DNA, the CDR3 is TGCGCCACCCAACAGGGTCGGAACACCGGGGAGCTGTTTTTT. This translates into CATQQGRNTGELFF.

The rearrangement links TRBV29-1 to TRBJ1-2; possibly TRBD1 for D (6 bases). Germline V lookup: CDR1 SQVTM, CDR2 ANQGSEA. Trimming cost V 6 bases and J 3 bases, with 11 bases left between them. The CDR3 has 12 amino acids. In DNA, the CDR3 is TGCAGCGTACAGGGTTCTGACTATGGCTACACCTTC. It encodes CSVQGSDYGYTF.

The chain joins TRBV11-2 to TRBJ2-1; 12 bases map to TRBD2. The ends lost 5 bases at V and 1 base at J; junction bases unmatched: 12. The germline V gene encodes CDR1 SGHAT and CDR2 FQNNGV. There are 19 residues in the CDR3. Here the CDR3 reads CASSQGLAGGTMSYNEQFF. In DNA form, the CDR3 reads TGTGCCAGCAGCCAAGGGCTAGCGGGGGGGACTATGTCCTACAATGAGCAGTTCTTC.

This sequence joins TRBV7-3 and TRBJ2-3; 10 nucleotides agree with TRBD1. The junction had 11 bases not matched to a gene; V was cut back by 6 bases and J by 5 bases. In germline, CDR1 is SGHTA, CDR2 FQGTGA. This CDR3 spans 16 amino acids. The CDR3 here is CASSADRGPGGDTQYF. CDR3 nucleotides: TGTGCCAGCAGTGCTGACAGGGGGCCGGGAGGAGATACGCAGTATTTT.

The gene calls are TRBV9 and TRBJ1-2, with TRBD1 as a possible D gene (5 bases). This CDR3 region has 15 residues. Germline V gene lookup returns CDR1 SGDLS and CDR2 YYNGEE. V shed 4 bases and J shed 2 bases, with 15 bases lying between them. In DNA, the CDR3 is TGTGCCAGCAGCAACCCGCAGGGTGGGAACTATGGCTACACCTTC. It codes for CASSNPQGGNYGYTF.

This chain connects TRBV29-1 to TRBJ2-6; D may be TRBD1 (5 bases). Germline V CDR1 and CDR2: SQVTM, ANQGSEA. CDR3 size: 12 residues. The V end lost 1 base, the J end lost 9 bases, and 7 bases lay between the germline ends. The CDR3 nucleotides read TGCAGCGTTGAAGGGGGCGGCAACGTCCTGACTTTC. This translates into CSVEGGGNVLTF.

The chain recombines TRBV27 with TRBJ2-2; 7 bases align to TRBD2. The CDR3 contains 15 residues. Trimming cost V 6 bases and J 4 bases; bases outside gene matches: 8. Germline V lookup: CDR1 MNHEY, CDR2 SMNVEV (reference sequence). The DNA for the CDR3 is TGTGCCAGCAGCCTGACGGGGGGACCCACCGGGGAGCTGTTTTTT. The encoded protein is CASSLTGGPTGELFF.

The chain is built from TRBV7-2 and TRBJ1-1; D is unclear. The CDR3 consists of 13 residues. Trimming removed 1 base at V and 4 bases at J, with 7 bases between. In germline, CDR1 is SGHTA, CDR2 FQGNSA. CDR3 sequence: CASSLGSSTEAFF. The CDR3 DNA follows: TGTGCCAGCAGCTTAGGGAGTAGCACTGAAGCTTTCTTT.

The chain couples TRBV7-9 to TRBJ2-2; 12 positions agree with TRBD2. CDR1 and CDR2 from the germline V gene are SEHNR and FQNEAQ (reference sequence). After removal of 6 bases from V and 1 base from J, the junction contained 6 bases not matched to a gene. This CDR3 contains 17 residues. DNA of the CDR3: TGTGCCAGCAGTTCGCTAGCGGGGGGGCGGAACACCGGGGAGCTGTTTTTT. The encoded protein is CASSSLAGGRNTGELFF.

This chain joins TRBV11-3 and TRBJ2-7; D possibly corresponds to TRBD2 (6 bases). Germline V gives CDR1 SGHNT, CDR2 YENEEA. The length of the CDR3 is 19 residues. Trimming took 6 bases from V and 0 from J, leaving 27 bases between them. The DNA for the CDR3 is TGTGCCAGCAGGACGCGGGGATGCCTAGTTGACCCAAGCTCCTACGAGCAGTACTTC. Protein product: CASRTRGCLVDPSSYEQYF.

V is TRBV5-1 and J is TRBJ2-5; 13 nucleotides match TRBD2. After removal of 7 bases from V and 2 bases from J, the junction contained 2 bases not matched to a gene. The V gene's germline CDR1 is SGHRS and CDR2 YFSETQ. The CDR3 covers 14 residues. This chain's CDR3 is CASGLAGAQETQYF. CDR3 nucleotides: TGCGCCAGCGGACTAGCGGGGGCGCAAGAGACCCAGTACTTC.

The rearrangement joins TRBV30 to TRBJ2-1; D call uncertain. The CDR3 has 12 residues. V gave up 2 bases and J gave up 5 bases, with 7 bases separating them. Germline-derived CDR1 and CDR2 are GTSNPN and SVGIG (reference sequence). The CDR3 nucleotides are TGTGCCTGGAGTCTGGCGGACAATGAGCAGTTCTTC. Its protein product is CAWSLADNEQFF. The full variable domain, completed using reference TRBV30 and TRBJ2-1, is SQTIHQWPATLVQPVGSPLSLECTVEGTSNPNLYWYRQAAGRGLQLLFYSVGIGQISSEVPQNLSASRPQDRQFILSSKKLLLSDSGFYLCAWSLADNEQFFGPGTRLTVL.

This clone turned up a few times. The CDR3 DNA reads as TGTGCCAGCAGCTTAGACACGTTTTTGAAGTTCTTC. Translating gives CASSLDTFLKFF. The rearrangement uses TRBV7-2 and TRBJ2-1; D call uncertain. The V end was cut by 1 base, the J end by 14 bases, with 12 bases between. The V gene's germline CDR1 is SGHTA and CDR2 FQGNSA. CDR3 size: 12 residues.

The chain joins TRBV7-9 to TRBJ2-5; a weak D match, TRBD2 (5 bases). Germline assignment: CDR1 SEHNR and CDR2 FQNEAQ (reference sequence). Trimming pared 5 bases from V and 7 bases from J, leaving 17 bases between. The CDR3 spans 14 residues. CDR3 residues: CASSRGPFWGTQYF. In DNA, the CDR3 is TGTGCCAGCAGCCGCGGGCCCTTCTGGGGGACCCAGTACTTC.